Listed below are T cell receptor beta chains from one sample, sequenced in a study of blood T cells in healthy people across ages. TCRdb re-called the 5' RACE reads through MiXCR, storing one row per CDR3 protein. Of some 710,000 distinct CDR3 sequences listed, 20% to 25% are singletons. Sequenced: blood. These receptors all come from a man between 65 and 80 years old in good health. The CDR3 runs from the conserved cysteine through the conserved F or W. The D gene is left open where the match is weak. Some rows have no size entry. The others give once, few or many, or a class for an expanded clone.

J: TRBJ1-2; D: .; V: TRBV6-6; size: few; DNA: TGTGCCAGCAGTTACTCGAGTAGTCAGGACTATGGCTACACCTTC; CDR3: CASSYSSSQDYGYTF
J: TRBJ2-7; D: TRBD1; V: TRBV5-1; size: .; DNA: TGCGCCAGCAGCTTGGCCCGAGGGGGCAGCTCCTACGAGCAGTACTTC; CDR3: CASSLARGGSSYEQYF
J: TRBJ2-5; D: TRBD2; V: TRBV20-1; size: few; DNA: TGCAGTGCTACCGGGGAGGGAACGGAGACCCAGTACTTC; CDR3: CSATGEGTETQYF
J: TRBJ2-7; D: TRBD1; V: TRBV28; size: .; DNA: TGTGCCAGCAGGGGACAGGTAAACTACGAGCAGTACTTC; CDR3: CASRGQVNYEQYF
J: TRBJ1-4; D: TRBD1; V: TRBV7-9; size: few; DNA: TGTGCCAGCAGCAGTCAAGGACAGGGTTGGGAAAAACTGTTTTTT; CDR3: CASSSQGQGWEKLFF
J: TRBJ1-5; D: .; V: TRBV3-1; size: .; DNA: TGTGCCAGCAGCCAACGACCGGATAGCAATCAGCCCCAGCATTTT; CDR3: CASSQRPDSNQPQHF
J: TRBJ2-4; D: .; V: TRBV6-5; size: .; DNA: TGTGCCAGCCCAACCAGGGAAGGCGGAAACATTCAGTACTTC; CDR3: CASPTREGGNIQYF
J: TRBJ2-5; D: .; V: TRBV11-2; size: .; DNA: TGTGCCAGCAGCTTATCGCCTGCACTCCAAGAGACCCAGTACTTC; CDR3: CASSLSPALQETQYF
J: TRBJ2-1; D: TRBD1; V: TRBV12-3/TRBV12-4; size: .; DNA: TGTGCCAGCGGTACAGGGGGAAATGAGCAGTTCTTC; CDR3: CASGTGGNEQFF
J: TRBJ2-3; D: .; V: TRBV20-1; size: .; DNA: TGCAGTGCTTACCGCTCTAGCACAGATACGCAGTATTTT; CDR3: CSAYRSSTDTQYF
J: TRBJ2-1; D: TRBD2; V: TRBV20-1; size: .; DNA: TGCAGTGCTAGTAGGGTAGCGGGTTCGTTCTTC; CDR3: CSASRVAGSFF
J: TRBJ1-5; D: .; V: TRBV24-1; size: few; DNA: TGTGCCACCAGCGAGAGGGGATCGGAGCCCCAGCATTTT; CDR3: CATSERGSEPQHF
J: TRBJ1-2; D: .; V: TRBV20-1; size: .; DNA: TGCGCCGGCTATCTGAGCCGGGGGAGATACGATGGCTACACCTTC; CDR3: CAGYLSRGRYDGYTF
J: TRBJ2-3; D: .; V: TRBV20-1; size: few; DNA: TGCAGTGCGCGAAAGGGGTTTGGCACAGATACGCAGTATTTT; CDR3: CSARKGFGTDTQYF
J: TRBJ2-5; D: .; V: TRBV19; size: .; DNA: TGTGCCAGTAGTACAACAGGGTTACAGACCCAGTACTTC; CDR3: CASSTTGLQTQYF
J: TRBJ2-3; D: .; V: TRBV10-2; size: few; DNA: TGCGCCAGCAGGGGGTCCCATGGGGATACGCAGTATTTT; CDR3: CASRGSHGDTQYF
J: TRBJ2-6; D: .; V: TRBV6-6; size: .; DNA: TGTGCCAGCAGTTACTTAGGGGCTGGGGCCAACGTCCTGACTTTC; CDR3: CASSYLGAGANVLTF
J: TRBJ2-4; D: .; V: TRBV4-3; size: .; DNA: TGCGCCAGCAGCAAGGACGTAGCCAAAAACATTCAGTACTTC; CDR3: CASSKDVAKNIQYF
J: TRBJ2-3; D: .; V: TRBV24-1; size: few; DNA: TGTGCCACCAGTGCTGACGACGGACCTAGCACAGATACGCAGTATTTT; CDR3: CATSADDGPSTDTQYF
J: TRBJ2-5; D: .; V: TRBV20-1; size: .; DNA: TGCAGTGCCCATATCTCCGAGACCCAGTACTTC; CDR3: CSAHISETQYF
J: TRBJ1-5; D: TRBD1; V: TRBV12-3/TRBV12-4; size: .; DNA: TGTGCCAGCAGTCCAGGGACAGGGTCTGGGCCCCAGCATTTT; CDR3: CASSPGTGSGPQHF
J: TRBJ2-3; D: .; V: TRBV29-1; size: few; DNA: TGCAGCGCCCACCAGAGCGGCACAGATACGCAGTATTTT; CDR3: CSAHQSGTDTQYF
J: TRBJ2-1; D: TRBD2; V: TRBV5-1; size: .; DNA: TGCGCCAGCAGCTTGGTAGCACTAGCGGGCTACAATGAGCAGTTCTTC; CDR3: CASSLVALAGYNEQFF
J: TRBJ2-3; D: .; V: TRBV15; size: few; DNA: TGTGCCACCAGCAGAGACAGTACTAGCACAGATACGCAGTATTTT; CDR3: CATSRDSTSTDTQYF
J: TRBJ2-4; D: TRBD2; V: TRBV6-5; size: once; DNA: TGTGCCAGCGGTTGGGGGGGGAGGTCCAAAAACATTCAGTACTTC; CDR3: CASGWGGRSKNIQYF
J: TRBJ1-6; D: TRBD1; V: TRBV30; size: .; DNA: TGTGCCTGGACGACAGGGTACTCACCCCTCCACTTT; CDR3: CAWTTGYSPLHF
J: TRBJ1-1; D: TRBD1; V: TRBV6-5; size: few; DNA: TGTGCCAGCAGTTACCGGGTCAAGGGGGCGCGGTATGCTGAAGCTTTCTTT; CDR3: CASSYRVKGARYAEAFF
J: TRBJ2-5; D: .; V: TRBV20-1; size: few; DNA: TGCAGTGCTAGGTCCGGGAAAGAGACCCAGTACTTC; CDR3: CSARSGKETQYF
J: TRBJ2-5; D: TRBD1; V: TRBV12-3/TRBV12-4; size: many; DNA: TGTGCCAGCAGTTGGACAGGGGTCCAAGAGACCCAGTACTTC; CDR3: CASSWTGVQETQYF
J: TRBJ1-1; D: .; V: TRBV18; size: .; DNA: TGTGCCAGCTCACCTCGGGATGCGAACACTGAAGCTTTCTTT; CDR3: CASSPRDANTEAFF
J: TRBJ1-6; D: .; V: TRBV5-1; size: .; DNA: TGCGCCAGCAAAGAACCGGGGAATTCACCCCTCCACTTT; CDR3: CASKEPGNSPLHF